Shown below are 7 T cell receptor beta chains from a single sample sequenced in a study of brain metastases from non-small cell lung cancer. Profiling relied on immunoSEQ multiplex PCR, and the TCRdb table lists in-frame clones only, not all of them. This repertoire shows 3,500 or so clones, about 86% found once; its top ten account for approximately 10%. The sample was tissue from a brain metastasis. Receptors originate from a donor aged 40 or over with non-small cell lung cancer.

The CDR3 DNA sequence: TGTGCCAGCAGCGTAGCCCGTACGTCAGGGATCGCAGATACGCAGTATTTT. Residues: CASSVARTSGIADTQYF. The rearrangement links TRBV9 to TRBJ2-3; tentatively, D is TRBD1 (5 bases). The length of the CDR3 is 17 residues. Germline CDR1 reads SGDLS; CDR2 reads YYNGEE. Trimming removed 0 bases from V and 4 bases from J, with 18 bases in between.

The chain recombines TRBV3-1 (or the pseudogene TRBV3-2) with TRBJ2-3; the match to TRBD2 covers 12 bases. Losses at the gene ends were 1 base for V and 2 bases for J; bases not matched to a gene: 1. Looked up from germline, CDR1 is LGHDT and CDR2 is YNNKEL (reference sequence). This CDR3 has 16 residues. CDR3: CASSQASGGATDTQYF. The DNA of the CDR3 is TGTGCCAGCAGCCAAGCTAGCGGGGGGGCCACAGATACGCAGTATTTT.

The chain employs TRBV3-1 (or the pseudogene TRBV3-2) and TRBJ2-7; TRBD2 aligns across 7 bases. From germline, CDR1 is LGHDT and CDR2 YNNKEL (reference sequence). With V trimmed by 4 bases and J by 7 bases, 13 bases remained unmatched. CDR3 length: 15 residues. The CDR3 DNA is TGTGCCAGCAGCCGAACAAGCGGGGTCTTTGGGGAGCAGTACTTC. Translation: CASSRTSGVFGEQYF.

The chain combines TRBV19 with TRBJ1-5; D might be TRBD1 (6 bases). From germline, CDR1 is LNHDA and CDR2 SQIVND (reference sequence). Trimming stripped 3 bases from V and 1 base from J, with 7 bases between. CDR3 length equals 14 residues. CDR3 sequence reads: CASSITGSNQPQHF. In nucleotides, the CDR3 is TGTGCCAGTAGTATTACAGGGAGCAATCAGCCCCAGCATTTT.

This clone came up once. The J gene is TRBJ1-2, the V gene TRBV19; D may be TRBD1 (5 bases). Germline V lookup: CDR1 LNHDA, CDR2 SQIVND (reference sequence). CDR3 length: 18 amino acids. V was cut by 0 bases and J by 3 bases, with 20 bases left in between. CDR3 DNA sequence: TGTGCCAGTAGTATAGATGATGGTTCGGGGCATTTGTACTATGGCTACACCTTC. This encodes CASSIDDGSGHLYYGYTF.

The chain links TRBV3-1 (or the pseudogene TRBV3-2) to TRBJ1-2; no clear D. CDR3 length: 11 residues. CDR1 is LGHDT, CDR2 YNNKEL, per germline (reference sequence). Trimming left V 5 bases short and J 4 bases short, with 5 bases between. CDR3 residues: CASSGTYGYTF. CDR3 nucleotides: TGTGCCAGCAGCGGTACCTATGGCTACACCTTC.

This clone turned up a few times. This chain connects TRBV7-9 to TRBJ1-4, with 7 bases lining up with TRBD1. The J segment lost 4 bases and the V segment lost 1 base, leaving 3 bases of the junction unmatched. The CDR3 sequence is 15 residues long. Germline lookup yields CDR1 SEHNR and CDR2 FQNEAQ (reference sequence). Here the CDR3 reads CASSLETGINEKLFF. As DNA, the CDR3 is TGTGCCAGCAGCTTAGAGACAGGGATTAATGAAAAACTGTTTTTT.